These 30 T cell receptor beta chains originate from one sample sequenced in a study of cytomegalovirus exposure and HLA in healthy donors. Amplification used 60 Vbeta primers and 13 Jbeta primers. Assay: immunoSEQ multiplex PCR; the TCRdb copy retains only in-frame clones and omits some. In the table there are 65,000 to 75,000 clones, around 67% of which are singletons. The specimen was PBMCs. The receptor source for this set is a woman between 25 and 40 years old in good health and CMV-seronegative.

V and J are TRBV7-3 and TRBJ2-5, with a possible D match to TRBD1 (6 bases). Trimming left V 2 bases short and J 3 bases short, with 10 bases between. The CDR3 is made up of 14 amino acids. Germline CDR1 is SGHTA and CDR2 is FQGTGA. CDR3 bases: TGTGCCAGCAGCTTAGAATGGACAGAAGAGACCCAGTACTTC. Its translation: CASSLEWTEETQYF.

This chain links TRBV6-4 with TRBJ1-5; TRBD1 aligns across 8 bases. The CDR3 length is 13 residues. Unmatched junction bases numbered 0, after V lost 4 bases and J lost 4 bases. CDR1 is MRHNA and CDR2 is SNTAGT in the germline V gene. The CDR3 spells CASSGTGNQPQHF. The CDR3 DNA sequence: TGTGCCAGCAGTGGGACAGGGAATCAGCCCCAGCATTTT.

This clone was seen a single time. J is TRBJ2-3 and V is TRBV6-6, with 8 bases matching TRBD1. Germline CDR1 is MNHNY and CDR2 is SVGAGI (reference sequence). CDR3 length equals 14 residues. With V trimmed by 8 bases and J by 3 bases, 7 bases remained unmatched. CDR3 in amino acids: CASEARGRTDTQYF. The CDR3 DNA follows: TGTGCCAGCGAGGCCAGGGGGCGGACAGATACGCAGTATTTT.

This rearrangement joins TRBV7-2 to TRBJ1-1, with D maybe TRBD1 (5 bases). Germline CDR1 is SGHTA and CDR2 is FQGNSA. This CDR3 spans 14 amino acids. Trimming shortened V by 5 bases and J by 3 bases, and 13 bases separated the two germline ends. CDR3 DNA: TGTGCCAGCAGCGCCGCAGGGAAGTACACTGAAGCTTTCTTT. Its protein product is CASSAAGKYTEAFF.

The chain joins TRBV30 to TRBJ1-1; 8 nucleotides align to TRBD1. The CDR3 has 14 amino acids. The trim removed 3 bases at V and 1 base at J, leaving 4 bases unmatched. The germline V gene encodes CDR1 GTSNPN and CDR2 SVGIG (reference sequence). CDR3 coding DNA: TGTGCCTGGAGCCTAGGACAGGGGAACACTGAAGCTTTCTTT. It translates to CAWSLGQGNTEAFF.

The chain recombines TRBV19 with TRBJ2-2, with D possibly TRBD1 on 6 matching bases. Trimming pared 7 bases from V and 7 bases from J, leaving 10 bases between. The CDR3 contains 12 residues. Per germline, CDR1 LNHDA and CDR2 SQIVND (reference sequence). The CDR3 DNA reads TGTGCCAGTAAATGGGGGCGCGGGGAGCTGTTTTTT. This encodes CASKWGRGELFF. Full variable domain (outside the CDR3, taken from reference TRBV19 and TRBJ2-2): DGGITQSPKYLFRKEGQNVTLSCEQNLNHDAMYWYRQDPGQGLRLIYYSQIVNDFQKGDIAEGYSVSREKKESFPLTVTSAQKNPTAFYLCASKWGRGELFFGEGSRLTVL.

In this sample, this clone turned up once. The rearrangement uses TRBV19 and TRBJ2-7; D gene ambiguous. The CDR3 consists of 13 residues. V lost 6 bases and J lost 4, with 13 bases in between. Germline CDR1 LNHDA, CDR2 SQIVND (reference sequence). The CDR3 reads CASSTKASYEQYF. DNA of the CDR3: TGTGCCAGTAGCACTAAGGCATCATACGAGCAGTACTTC.

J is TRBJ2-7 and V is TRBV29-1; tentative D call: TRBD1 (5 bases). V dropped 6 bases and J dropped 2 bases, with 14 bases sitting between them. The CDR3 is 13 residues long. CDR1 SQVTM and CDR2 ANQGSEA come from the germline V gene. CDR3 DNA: TGCAGCGTAGAGGACACGAGGACCTACGAGCAGTACTTC. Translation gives CSVEDTRTYEQYF.

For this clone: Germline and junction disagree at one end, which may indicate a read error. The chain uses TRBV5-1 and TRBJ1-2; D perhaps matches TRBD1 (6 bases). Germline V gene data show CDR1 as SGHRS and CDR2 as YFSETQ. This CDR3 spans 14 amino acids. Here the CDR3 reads CASSLGGRNYGYTF. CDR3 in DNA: TGTGCCAGCAGCTTGGGGGGGCGGAACTATGGCTACACCTTC.

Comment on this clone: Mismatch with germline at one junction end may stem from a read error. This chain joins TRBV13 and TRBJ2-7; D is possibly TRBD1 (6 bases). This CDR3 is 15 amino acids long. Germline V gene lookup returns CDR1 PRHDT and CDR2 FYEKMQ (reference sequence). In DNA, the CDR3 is TGCGCCAGCAGCCAAGAAGCAGGGGCGTTCTACGAGCAGTACTTC. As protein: CASSQEAGAFYEQYF. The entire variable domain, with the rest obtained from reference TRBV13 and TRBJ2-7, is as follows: AAGVIQSPRHLIKEKRETATLKCYPIPRHDTVYWYQQGPGQDPQFLISFYEKMQSDKGSIPDRFSAQQFSDYHSELNMSSLELGDSALYFCASSQEAGAFYEQYFGPGTRLTVT.

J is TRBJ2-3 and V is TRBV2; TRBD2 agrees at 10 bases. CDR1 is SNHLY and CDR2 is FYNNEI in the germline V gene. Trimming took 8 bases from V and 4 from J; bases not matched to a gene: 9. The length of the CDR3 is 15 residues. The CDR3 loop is CASRTGLAYADTQYF. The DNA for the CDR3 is TGTGCCAGCCGCACGGGACTAGCGTACGCAGATACGCAGTATTTT.

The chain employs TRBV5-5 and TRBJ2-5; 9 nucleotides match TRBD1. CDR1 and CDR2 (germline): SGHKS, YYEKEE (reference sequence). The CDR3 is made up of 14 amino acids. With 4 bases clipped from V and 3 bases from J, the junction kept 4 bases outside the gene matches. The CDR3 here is CASSPGTGKETQYF. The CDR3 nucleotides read TGTGCCAGCAGCCCGGGGACAGGGAAAGAGACCCAGTACTTC. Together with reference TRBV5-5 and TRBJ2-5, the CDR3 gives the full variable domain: DAGVTQSPTHLIKTRGQQVTLRCSPISGHKSVSWYQQVLGQGPQFIFQYYEKEERGRGNFPDRFSARQFPNYSSELNVNALLLGDSALYLCASSPGTGKETQYFGPGTRLLVL.

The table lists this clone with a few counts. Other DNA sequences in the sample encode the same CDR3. The CDR3 loop is CASSQDSSGGNNEQFF. CDR3 in DNA: TGCGCCAGCAGCCAAGACTCTAGCGGGGGGAACAATGAGCAGTTCTTC. The rearrangement links TRBV4-3 to TRBJ2-1, with TRBD2 identical over 11 bases. The CDR3 is 16 amino acids. Per germline, CDR1 LGHNA and CDR2 YSLEER. With V trimmed by 0 bases and J by 5 bases, 3 bases remained unmatched.

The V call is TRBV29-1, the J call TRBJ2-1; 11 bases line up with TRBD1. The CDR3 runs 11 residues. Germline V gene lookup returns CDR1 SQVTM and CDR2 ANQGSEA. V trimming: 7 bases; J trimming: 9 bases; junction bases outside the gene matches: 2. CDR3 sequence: CSGGQGGEQFF. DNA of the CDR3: TGCAGCGGGGGACAGGGGGGTGAGCAGTTCTTC.

The CDR3 bases are TGCGCCAGCAGAGCTAGAGGGACAGGGACTTACAATGAGCAGTTCTTC. This codes for CASRARGTGTYNEQFF. The chain couples TRBV4-1 to TRBJ2-1; TRBD1 agrees at 9 bases. Trimming at V came to 6 bases and at J to 4 bases, leaving 10 bases not matched to a gene. This CDR3 is 16 amino acids long. Per the germline V gene, CDR1 is MGHRA and CDR2 is YSYEKL.

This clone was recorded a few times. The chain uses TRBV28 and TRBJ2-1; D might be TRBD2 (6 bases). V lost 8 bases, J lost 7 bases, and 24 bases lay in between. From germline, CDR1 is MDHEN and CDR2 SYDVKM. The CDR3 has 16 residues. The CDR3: CASVRDLGGTPNEQFF. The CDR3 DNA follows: TGTGCCAGCGTGAGGGATTTGGGGGGAACCCCTAATGAGCAGTTCTTC.

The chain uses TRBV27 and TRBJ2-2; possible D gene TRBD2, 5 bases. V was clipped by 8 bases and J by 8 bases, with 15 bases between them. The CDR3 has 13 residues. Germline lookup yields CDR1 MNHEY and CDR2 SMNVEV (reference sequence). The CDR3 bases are TGTGCCAGCCGTCGAGGGATAACTGGGGAGCTGTTTTTT. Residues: CASRRGITGELFF.

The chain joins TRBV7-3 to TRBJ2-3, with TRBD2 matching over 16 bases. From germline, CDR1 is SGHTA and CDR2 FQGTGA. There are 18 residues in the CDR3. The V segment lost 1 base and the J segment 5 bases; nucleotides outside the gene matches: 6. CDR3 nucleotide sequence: TGTGCCAGCAGCTTAATGGGACTAGCGGGGGGGCTTGGAGATACGCAGTATTTT. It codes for CASSLMGLAGGLGDTQYF.

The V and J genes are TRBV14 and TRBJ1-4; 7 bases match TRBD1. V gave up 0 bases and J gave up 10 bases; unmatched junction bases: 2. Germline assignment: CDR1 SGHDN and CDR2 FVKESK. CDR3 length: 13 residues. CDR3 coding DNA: TGTGCCAGCAGCCAAGAGACAGGGAGAAAACTGTTTTTT. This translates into CASSQETGRKLFF.

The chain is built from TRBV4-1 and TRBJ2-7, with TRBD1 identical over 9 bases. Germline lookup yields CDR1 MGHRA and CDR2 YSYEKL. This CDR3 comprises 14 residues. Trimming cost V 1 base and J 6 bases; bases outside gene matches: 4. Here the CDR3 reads CASSQGDRAPEQYF. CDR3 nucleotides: TGCGCCAGCAGCCAAGGGGACAGGGCACCCGAGCAGTACTTC.

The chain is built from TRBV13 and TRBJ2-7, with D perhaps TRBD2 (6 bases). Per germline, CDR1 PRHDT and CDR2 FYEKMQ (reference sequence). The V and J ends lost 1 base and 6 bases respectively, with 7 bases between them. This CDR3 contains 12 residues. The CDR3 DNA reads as TGTGCCAGCAGCTTAGTGGGGGGCGAGCAGTACTTC. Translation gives CASSLVGGEQYF.

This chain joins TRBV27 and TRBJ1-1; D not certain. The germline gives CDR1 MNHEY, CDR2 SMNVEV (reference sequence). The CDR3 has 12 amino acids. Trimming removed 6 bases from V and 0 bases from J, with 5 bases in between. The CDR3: CASRRMNTEAFF. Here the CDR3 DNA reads TGTGCCAGCAGGAGGATGAACACTGAAGCTTTCTTT.

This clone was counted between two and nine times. CDR3 amino acids: CASSGDRASGANVLTF. The CDR3 coding sequence is TGCGCCAGCAGCGGGGACAGGGCTTCTGGGGCCAACGTCCTGACTTTC. The chain is built from TRBV5-1 and TRBJ2-6; 9 bases line up with TRBD1. After removal of 4 bases from V and 1 base from J, the junction contained 3 bases not matched to a gene. The germline V gene has CDR1 SGHRS and CDR2 YFSETQ. The CDR3 spans 16 residues.

The CDR3 reads CASSLNRAARSYNEQFF. The CDR3 nucleotides read TGCGCCAGCAGCTTGAATAGAGCTGCCCGCTCCTACAATGAGCAGTTCTTC. The rearrangement links TRBV5-1 to TRBJ2-1; no definite D call. Trimming stripped 1 base from V and 0 bases from J, with 14 bases between. The CDR3 loop spans 17 amino acids. Germline V gives CDR1 SGHRS, CDR2 YFSETQ.

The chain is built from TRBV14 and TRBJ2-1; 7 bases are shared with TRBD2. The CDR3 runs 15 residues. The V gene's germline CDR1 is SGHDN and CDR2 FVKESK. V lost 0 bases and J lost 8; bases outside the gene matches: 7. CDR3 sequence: CASSQDWGLKDEQFF. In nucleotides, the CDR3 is TGTGCCAGCAGCCAAGATTGGGGACTAAAGGATGAGCAGTTCTTC. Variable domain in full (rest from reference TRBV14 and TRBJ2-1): EAGVTQFPSHSVIEKGQTVTLRCDPISGHDNLYWYRRVMGKEIKFLLHFVKESKQDESGMPNNRFLAERTGGTYSTLKVQPAELEDSGVYFCASSQDWGLKDEQFFGPGTRLTVL.

Written as DNA, the CDR3 is TGTGCCAGCAGCTCGAGCCGAAACACCGGGGAGCTGTTTTTT. This gives the protein CASSSSRNTGELFF. V and J are TRBV7-6 and TRBJ2-2; no reliable D call. The CDR3 sequence is 14 residues long. The ends were cut back, 4 bases at V and 2 bases at J, with 8 bases in the middle. Per germline, CDR1 SGHVS and CDR2 FNYEAQ. Looking up the rest from reference TRBV7-6 and TRBJ2-2 gives the full variable domain: GAGVSQSPRYKVTKRGQDVALRCDPISGHVSLYWYRQALGQGPEFLTYFNYEAQQDKSGLPNDRFSAERPEGSISTLTIQRTEQRDSAMYRCASSSSRNTGELFFGEGSRLTVL.

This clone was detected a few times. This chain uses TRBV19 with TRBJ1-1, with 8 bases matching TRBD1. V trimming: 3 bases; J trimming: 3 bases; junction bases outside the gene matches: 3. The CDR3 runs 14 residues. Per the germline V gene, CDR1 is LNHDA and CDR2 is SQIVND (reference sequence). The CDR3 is CASSMAGGDTEAFF. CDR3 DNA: TGTGCCAGTAGTATGGCAGGGGGCGACACTGAAGCTTTCTTT.

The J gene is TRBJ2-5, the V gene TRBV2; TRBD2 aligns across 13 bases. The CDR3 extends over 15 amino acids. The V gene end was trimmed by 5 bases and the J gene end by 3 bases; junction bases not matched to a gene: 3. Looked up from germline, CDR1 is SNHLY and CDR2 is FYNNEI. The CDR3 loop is CASSTTSGGKETQYF. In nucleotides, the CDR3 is TGTGCCAGCAGTACGACTAGCGGGGGGAAAGAGACCCAGTACTTC. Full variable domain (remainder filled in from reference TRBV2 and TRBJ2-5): EPEVTQTPSHQVTQMGQEVILRCVPISNHLYFYWYRQILGQKVEFLVSFYNNEISEKSEIFDDQFSVERPDGSNFTLKIRSTKLEDSAMYFCASSTTSGGKETQYFGPGTRLLVL.

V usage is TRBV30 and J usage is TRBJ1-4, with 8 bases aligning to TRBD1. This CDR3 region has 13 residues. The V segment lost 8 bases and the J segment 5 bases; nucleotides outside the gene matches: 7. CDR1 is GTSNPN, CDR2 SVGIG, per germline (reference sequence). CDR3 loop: CAHKTGVNEKLFF. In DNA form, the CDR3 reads TGTGCCCACAAGACAGGGGTAAATGAAAAACTGTTTTTT.

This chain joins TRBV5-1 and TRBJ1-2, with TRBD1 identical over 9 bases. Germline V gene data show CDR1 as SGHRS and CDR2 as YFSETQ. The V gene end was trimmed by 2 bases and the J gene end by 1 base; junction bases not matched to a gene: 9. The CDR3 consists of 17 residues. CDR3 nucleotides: TGCGCCAGCAGCTTACCACCCGGGACAGGGTTTAACTATGGCTACACCTTC. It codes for CASSLPPGTGFNYGYTF.